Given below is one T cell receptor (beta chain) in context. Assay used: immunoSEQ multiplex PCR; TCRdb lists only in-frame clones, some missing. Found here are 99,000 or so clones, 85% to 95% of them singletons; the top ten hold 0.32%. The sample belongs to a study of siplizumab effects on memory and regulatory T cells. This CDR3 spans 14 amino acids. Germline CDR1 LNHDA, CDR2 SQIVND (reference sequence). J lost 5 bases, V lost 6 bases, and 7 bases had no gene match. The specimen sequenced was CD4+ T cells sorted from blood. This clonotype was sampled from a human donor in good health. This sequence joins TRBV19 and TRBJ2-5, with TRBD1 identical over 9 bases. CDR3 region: CASRSPDRGETQYF. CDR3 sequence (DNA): TGTGCCAGTAGGAGTCCCGACAGGGGGGAGACCCAGTACTTC.